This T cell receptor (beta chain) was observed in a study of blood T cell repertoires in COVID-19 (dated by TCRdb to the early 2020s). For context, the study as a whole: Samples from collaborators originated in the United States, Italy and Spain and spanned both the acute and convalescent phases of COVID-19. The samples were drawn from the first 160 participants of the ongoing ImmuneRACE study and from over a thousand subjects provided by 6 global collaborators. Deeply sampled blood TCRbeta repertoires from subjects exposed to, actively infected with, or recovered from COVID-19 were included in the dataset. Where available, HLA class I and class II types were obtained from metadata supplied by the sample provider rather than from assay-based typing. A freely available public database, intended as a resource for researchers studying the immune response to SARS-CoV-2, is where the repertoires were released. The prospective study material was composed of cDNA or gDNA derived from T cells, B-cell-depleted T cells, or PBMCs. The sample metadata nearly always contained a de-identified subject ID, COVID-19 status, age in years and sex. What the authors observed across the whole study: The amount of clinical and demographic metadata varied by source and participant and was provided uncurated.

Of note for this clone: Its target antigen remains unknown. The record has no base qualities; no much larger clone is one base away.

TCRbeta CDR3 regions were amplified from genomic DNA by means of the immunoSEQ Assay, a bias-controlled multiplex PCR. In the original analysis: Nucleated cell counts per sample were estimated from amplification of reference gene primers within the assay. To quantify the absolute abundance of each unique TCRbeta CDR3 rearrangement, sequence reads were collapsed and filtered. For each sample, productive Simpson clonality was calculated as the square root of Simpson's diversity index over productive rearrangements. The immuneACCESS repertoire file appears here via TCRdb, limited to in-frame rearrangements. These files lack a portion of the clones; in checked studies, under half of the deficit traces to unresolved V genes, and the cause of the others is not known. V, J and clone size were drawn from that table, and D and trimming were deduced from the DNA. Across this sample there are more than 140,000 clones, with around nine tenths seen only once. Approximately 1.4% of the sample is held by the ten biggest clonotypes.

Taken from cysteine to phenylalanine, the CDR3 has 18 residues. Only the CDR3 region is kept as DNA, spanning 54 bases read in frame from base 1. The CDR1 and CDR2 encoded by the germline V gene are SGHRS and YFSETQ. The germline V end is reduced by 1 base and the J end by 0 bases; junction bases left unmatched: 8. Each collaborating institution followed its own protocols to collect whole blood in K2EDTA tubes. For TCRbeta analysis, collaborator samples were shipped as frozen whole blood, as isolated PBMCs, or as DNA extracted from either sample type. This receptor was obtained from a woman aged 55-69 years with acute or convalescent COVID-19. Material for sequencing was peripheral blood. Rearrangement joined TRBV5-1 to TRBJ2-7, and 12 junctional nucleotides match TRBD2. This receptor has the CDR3 CASSLRLAGEVPSYEQYF. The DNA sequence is TGCGCCAGCAGCTTGAGACTAGCGGGGGAAGTCCCCTCCTACGAGCAGTACTTC.